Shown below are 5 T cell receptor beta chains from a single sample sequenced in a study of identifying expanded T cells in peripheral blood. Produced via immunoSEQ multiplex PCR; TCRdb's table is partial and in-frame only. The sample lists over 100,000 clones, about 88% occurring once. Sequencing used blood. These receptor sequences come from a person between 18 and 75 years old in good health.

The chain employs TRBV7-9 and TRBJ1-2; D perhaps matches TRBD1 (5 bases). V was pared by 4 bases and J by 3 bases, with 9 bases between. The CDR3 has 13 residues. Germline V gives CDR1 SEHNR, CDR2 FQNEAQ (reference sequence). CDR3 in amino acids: CASSSTVHYGYTF. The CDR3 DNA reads TGTGCCAGCAGCTCGACAGTCCACTATGGCTACACCTTC.

The DNA for the CDR3 is TGTGCCAGCAGCCTCCAAGGGGGTAGAGTAGGCGAGCAGTACTTC. Translation: CASSLQGGRVGEQYF. V is TRBV7-8 and J is TRBJ2-7; TRBD1 might be the D (6 bases). This CDR3 spans 15 amino acids. Germline CDR1 is SGHVS and CDR2 is FQNEAQ. Deletions cut 5 bases from V and 6 bases from J, with 20 bases between.

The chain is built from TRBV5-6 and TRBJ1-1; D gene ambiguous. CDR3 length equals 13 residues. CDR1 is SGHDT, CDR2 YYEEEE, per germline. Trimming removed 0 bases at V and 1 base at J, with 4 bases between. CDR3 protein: CASSLEENTEAFF. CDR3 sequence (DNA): TGTGCCAGCAGCTTGGAGGAGAACACTGAAGCTTTCTTT.

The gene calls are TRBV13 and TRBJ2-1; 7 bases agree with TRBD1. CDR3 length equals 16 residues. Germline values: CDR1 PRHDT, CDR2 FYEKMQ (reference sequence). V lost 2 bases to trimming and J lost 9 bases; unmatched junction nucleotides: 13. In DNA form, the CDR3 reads TGTGCCAGCAGCTTACTAGGGGGCGAATTCCCCACTGAGCAGTTCTTC. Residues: CASSLLGGEFPTEQFF.

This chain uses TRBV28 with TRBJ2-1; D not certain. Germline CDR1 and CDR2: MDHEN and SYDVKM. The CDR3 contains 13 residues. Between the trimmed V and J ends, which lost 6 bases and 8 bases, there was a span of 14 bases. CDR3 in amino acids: CASSVPGRDEQFF. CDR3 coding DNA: TGTGCCAGCAGCGTACCCGGCCGGGATGAGCAGTTCTTC. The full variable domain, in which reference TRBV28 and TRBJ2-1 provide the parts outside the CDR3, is DVKVTQSSRYLVKRTGEKVFLECVQDMDHENMFWYRQDPGLGLRLIYFSYDVKMKEKGDIPEGYSVSREKKERFSLILESASTNQTSMYLCASSVPGRDEQFFGPGTRLTVL.